This entry describes one T cell receptor (beta chain). What it binds is not known. The junction shows a germline mismatch at one end, possibly a read error. For the second PCR, which ran for roughly 7 to 11 cycles, a sample-barcoded 5' primer and a J-beta primer mix were used. TCRdb used MiXCR to reprocess the 5' RACE reads, holding one entry per CDR3 protein. The data contain about 1 million distinct CDR3 sequences, approximately 26% of them singletons. The CDR3 sequence is 12 residues long. Germline-derived CDR1 and CDR2 are SQVTM and ANQGSEA. This entry is derived from a study of blood T cells in healthy people across ages. General study results and limits: The long-lived group displayed more naive CD4+ cells, plus higher diversity, than the aged donors did.

The same specimen was also included in a second study, on T cells of mothers and their children.

The V gene is TRBV29-1, the J gene TRBJ1-1; tentatively, D is TRBD1 (5 bases). The sequencing sample was made of blood. The origin of this receptor is a girl aged 2-9 years in good health. The CDR3 DNA is TGCAGCGTTTTCCCAGGGCTCACTGAACCTTTCTTT. This gives the protein CSVFPGLTEPFF.